This T cell receptor beta chain was sequenced in a study of T cell repertoires in cytomegalovirus infection. As for the study in general: Indicated by public TCR beta signatures were CMV infection and matching HLA type.

In its sample, this clonotype was seen many times. Its antigen is currently unknown. Study-wide results and caveats: Dominating the ex vivo response were TCR beta clonotypes that were CMV-specific and HLA-C-restricted. CMV carriers having the relevant HLA were flagged by cumulative public TCR beta family frequency.

The CDR3 extends over 15 amino acids. From germline, CDR1 is MNHNS and CDR2 SASEGT. V was cut by 2 bases and J by 0 bases, with 8 bases left in between. TCRdb itself ran the reads through MiXCR, one entry per CDR3 protein. The sample consists of 60,000 to 75,000 distinct CDR3 sequences, 20% to 25% of them appearing once. What was sequenced was PBMCs, sequenced either directly or after in vitro stimulation (not recorded which). This sequence was found in a human donor in good health (CMV status not recorded). Some clones in this sample may be carry-over from other donors' samples. The chain uses TRBV6-1 and TRBJ2-1; D is ambiguous. The CDR3 is CASSEWSSSYNEQFF. CDR3 in DNA: TGTGCCAGCAGTGAATGGTCCAGCTCCTACAATGAGCAGTTCTTC.